The rows below give T cell receptor beta chains drawn from one sample of a study of early T cells in non-severe SARS-CoV-2 infection. TCRdb ran MiXCR on the 5' RACE reads and lists one entry per CDR3 protein. The table includes nearly 60,000 distinct CDR3 sequences, roughly 13% detected once. Material for sequencing was whole blood. These receptors all stem from an adult who was a healthcare worker with PCR-confirmed SARS-CoV-2 infection or an uninfected control (not recorded which). CDR3s include the opening cysteine and the closing phenylalanine or tryptophan. The order of the fields is clone size, D gene, V gene, J gene, CDR3 protein, CDR3 DNA. D genes are given only for firm matches. Expanded clones get a size class; other rows say once, few or many, or leave the size out.

few	.	TRBV19	TRBJ2-5	CASSRGDQETQYF	TGTGCCAGTAGCCGGGGAGATCAAGAGACCCAGTACTTC
.	.	TRBV19	TRBJ1-5	CASSPGFSNQPQHF	TGTGCCAGTAGCCCAGGTTTTAGCAATCAGCCCCAGCATTTT
many	.	TRBV9	TRBJ1-6	CASSVAVEDNSPLHF	TGTGCCAGCAGCGTAGCTGTGGAGGATAATTCACCCCTCCACTTT
.	.	TRBV5-6	TRBJ1-5	CASSFGVYSNQPQHF	TGTGCCAGCAGCTTCGGCGTGTATAGCAATCAGCCCCAGCATTTT
few	.	TRBV7-9	TRBJ2-1	CASSLRSGEGDNEQFF	TGTGCCAGCAGCTTACGGAGCGGAGAAGGAGACAATGAGCAGTTCTTC
many	.	TRBV29-1	TRBJ1-3	CSVAGTAGSGNTIYF	TGCAGCGTTGCCGGGACCGCCGGCTCTGGAAACACCATATATTTT
many	.	TRBV6-5	TRBJ2-3	CASRTPTDTQYF	TGTGCCAGCAGGACTCCGACAGATACGCAGTATTTT
few	.	TRBV7-2	TRBJ1-1	CASSYINTEAFF	TGTGCCAGCAGTTATATTAACACTGAAGCTTTCTTT
.	.	TRBV19	TRBJ1-5	CASTSSGAVQPQHF	TGTGCCAGTACCTCATCAGGGGCGGTGCAGCCCCAGCATTTT
.	.	TRBV18	TRBJ2-2	CASSPLPPQTNTGELFF	TGTGCCAGCTCACCACTCCCCCCCCAGACGAACACCGGGGAGCTGTTTTTT
few	TRBD1	TRBV5-6	TRBJ1-4	CASSKDRLNEKLFF	TGTGCCAGCAGCAAGGACAGGCTTAATGAAAAACTGTTTTTT
.	TRBD1	TRBV27	TRBJ2-3	CASSPDRVGTDTQYF	TGTGCCAGCAGTCCCGACAGGGTGGGGACAGATACGCAGTATTTT
many	.	TRBV11-2	TRBJ2-7	CASSERPYEQYF	TGTGCCAGCAGTGAGAGGCCCTACGAGCAGTACTTC